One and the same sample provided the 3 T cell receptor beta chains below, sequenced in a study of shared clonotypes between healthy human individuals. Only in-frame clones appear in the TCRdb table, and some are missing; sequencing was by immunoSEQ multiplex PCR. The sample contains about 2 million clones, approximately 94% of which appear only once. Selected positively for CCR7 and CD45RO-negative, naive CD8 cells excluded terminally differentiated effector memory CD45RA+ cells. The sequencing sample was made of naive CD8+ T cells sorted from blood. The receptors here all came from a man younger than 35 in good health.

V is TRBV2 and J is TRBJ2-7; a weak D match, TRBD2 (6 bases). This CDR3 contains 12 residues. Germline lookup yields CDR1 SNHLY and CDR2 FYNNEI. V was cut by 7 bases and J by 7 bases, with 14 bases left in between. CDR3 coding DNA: TGTGCCAGCAAACTAGCCGCTCAGGAGCAGTACTTC. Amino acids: CASKLAAQEQYF.

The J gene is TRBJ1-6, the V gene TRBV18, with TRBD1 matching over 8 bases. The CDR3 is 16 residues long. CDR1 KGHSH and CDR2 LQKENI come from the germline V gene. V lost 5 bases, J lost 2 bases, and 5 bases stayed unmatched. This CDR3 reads CASSTGQATYNSPLHF. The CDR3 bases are TGTGCCAGCTCAACGGGACAGGCCACCTATAATTCACCCCTCCACTTT.

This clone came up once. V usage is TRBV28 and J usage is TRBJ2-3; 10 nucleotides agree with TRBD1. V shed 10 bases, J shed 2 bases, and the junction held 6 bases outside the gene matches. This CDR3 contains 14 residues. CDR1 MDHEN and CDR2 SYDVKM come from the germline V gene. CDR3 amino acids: CAIAGTGVTDTQYF. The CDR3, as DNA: TGTGCCATCGCCGGGACAGGGGTCACAGATACGCAGTATTTT.